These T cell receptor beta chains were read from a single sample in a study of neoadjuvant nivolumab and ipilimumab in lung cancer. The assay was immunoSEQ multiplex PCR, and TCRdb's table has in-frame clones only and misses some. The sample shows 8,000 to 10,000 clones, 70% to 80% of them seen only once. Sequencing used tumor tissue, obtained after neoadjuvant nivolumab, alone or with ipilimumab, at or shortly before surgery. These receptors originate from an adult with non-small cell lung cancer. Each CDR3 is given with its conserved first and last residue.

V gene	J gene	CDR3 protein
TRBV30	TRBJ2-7	CAWSTKMTTGTYEQYF
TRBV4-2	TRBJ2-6	CASSRGVRSGANVLTF
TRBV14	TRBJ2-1	CASSQVLAIGPYNEQFF
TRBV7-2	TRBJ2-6	CASSLSPSGSGANVLTF
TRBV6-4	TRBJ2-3	CASSDYGGTDTQYF
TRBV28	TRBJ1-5	CASNFLGRVSNQPQHF
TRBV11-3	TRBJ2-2	CASSLAWGGTGELFF
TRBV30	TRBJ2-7	CAWSLGRGPQYF
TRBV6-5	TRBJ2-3	CASSYLSVTDTQYF
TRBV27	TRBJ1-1	CASSPGTANTEAFF
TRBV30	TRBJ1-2	CAWSHRRGNGYTF
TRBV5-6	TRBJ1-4	CASRGQGVEKLFF
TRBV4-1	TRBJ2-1	CASSQAGTSGYNEQFF
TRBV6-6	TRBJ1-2	CASSLGGDYGYTF
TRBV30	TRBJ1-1	CAQARSSTEAFF
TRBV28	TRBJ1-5	CASSLSRPADSNQPQHF
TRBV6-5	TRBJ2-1	CASSLGTSGYNEQFF
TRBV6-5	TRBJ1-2	CASGAGGKLGGYTF
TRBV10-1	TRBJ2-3	CASSEGTGATDTQYF
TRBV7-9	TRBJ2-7	CASSFRTYEQYF
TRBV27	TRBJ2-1	CASSSLMRTAKGDEQFF
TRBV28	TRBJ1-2	CASSPGTAANYGYTF
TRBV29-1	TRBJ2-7	CSVVLDSSYEQYF
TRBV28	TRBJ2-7	CASSFPMRGWSHYEQYF
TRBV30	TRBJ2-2	CAWRTVEEAGELFF
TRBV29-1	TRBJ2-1	CSAGLGRGNEQFF
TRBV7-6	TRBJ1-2	CASSPGQGVDYGYTF
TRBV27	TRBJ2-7	CASSFVKAQALYEQYF
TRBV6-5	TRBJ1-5	CASKEGQFNQPQHF
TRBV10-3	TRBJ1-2	CAIRETGAYGYTF
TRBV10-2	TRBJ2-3	CASSDESRGSSTDTQYF
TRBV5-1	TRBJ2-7	CASSLQGEKREQYF
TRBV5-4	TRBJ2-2	CASTRPGLNTGELFF
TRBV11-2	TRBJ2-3	CASTSGAGSTDTQYF
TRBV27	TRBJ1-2	CASSRRAAEGGYTF
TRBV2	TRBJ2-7	CASRYIPSSGTYEQYF
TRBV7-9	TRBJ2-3	CASSLNSGITDTQYF
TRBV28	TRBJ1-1	CASGAGGTEAFF
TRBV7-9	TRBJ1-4	CASSPGQGLEEKLFF
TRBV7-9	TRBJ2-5	CASSLARVYQETQYF